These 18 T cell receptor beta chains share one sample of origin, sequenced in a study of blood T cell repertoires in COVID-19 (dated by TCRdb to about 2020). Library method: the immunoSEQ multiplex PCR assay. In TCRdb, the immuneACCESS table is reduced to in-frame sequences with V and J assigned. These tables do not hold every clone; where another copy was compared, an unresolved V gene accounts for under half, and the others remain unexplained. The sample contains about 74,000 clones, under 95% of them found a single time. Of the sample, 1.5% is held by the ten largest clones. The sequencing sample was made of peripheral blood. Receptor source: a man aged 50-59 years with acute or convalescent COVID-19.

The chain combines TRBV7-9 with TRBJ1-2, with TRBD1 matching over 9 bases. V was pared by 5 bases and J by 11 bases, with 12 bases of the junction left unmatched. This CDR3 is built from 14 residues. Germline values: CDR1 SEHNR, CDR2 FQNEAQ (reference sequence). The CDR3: CASSKDRGVQGYTF. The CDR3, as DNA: TGTGCCAGCAGCAAGGACAGGGGTGTACAAGGATACACCTTC.

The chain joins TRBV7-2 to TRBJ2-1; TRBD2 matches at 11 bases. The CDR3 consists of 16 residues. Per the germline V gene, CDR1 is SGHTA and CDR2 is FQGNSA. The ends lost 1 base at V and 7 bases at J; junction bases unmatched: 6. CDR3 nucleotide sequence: TGTGCCAGCAGCTTAGAACTAGCGGGAGAGGGTAATGAGCAGTTCTTC. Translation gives CASSLELAGEGNEQFF. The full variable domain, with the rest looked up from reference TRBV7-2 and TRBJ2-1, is GAGVSQSPSNKVTEKGKDVELRCDPISGHTALYWYRQSLGQGLEFLIYFQGNSAPDKSGLPSDRFSAERTGGSVSTLTIQRTQQEDSAVYLCASSLELAGEGNEQFFGPGTRLTVL.

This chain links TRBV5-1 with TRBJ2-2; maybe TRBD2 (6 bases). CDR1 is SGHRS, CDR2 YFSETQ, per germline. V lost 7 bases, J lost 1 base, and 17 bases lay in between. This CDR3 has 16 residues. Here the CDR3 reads CASGGPGRKNTGELFF. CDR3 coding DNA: TGCGCCAGCGGAGGGCCAGGGAGGAAGAACACCGGGGAGCTGTTTTTT.

Here the CDR3 reads CASSQQPGVSGNTIYF. The CDR3 bases are TGCGCCAGCAGTCAGCAACCCGGGGTCTCTGGAAACACCATATATTTT. This chain links TRBV5-1 with TRBJ1-3; D uncertain. Germline lookup yields CDR1 SGHRS and CDR2 YFSETQ. V was shortened by 5 bases and J by 0 bases, with 15 bases between the two germline ends. The CDR3 is 16 amino acids. Full variable domain (outside the CDR3, taken from reference TRBV5-1 and TRBJ1-3): KAGVTQTPRYLIKTRGQQVTLSCSPISGHRSVSWYQQTPGQGLQFLFEYFSETQRNKGNFPGRFSGRQFSNSRSEMNVSTLELGDSALYLCASSQQPGVSGNTIYFGEGSWLTVV.

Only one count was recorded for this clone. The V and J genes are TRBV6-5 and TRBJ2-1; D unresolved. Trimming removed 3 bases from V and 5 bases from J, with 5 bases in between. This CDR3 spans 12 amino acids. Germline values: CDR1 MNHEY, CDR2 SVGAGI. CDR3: CASSYNDNEQFF. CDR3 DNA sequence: TGTGCCAGCAGTTATAATGACAATGAGCAGTTCTTC.

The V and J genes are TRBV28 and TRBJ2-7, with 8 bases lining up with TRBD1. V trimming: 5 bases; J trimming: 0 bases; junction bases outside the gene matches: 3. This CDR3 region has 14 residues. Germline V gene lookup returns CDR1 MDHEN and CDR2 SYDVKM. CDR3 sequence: CASSRTGTSYEQYF. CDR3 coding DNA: TGTGCCAGCAGTAGGACAGGGACCTCCTACGAGCAGTACTTC.

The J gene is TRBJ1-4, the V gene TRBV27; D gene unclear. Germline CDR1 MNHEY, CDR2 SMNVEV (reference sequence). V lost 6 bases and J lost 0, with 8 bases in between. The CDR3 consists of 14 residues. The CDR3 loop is CASRPAATNEKLFF. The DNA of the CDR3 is TGTGCCAGCAGACCTGCAGCAACTAATGAAAAACTGTTTTTT.

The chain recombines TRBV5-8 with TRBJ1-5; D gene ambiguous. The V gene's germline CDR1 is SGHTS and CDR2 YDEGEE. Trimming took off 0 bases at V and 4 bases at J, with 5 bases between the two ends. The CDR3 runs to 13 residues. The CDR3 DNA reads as TGTGCCAGCAGCTTGGGCAGAAATCAGCCCCAGCATTTT. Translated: CASSLGRNQPQHF.

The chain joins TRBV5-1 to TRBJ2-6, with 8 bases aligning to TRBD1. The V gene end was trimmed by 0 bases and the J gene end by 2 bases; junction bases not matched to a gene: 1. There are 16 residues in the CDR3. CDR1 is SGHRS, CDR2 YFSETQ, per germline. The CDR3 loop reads CASSLAGGAGANVLTF. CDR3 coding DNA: TGCGCCAGCAGCTTGGCAGGGGGCGCTGGGGCCAACGTCCTGACTTTC.

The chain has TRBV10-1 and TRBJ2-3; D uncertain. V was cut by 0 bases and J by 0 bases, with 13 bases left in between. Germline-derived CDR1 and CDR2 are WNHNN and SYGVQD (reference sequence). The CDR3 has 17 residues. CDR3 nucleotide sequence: TGCGCCAGCAGTGAGTCGACATGGCGAGATAGCACAGATACGCAGTATTTT. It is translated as CASSESTWRDSTDTQYF.

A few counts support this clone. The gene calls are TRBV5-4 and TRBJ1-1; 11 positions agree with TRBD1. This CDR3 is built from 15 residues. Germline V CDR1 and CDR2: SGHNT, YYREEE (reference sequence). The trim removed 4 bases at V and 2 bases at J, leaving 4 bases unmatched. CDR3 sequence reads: CASSGGTGGNTEAFF. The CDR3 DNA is TGTGCCAGCAGCGGAGGGACAGGGGGAAACACTGAAGCTTTCTTT.

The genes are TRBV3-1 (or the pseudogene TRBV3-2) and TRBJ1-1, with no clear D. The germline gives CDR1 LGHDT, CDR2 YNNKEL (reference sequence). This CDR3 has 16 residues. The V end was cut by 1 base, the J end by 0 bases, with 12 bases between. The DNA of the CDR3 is TGTGCCAGCAGCCAAGGTTCACAGATTCTGAACACTGAAGCTTTCTTT. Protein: CASSQGSQILNTEAFF.

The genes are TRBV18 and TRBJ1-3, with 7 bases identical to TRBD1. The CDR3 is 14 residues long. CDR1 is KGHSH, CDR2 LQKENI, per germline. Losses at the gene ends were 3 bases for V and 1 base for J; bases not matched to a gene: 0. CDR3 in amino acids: CASSPGQSGNTIYF. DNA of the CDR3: TGTGCCAGCTCACCGGGACAGTCTGGAAACACCATATATTTT.

CDR3 residues: CATAKGSGSFEQFF. The CDR3 region has the DNA TGTGCCACTGCTAAGGGCAGCGGGAGTTTTGAGCAGTTCTTC. The genes are TRBV7-9 and TRBJ2-1; TRBD2 matches 8 bases. Germline CDR1 reads SEHNR; CDR2 reads FQNEAQ (reference sequence). This CDR3 spans 14 amino acids. With 10 bases clipped from V and 9 bases from J, the junction kept 14 bases outside the gene matches.

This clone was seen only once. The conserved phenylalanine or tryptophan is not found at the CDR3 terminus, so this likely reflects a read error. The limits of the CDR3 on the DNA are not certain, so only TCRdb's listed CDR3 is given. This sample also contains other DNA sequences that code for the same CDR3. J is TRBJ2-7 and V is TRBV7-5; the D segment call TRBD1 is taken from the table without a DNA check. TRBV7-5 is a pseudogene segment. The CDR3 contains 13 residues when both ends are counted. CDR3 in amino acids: CVRSLGDRGPPGS.

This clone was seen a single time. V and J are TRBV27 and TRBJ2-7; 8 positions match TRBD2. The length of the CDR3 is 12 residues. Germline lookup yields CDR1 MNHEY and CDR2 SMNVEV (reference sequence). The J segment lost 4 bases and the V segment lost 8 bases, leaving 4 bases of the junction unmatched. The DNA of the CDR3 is TGTGCCAGCTCGACGGGGGGGTACGAGCAGTACTTC. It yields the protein CASSTGGYEQYF.

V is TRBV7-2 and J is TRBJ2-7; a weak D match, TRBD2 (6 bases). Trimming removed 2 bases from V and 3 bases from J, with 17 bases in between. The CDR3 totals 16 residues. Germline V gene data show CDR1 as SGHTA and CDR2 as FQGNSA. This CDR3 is CASSLSVGGVLYEQYF. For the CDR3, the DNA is TGTGCCAGCAGCTTAAGCGTCGGCGGGGTCCTCTACGAGCAGTACTTC.

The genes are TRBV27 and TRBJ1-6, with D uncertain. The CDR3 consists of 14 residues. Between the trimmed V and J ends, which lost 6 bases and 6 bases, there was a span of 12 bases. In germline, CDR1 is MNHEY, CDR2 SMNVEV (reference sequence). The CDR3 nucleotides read TGTGCCAGCAGGGGTTTGGAGGTTAATTCACCCCTCCACTTT. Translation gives CASRGLEVNSPLHF.